What follows are 9 T cell receptor beta chains derived from one specimen sequenced in a study of blood T cell repertoires in COVID-19. Sequencing was performed with immunoSEQ multiplex PCR; in TCRdb, only in-frame clones are kept and a portion is missing. Of 150,000 to 200,000 clones detected, around 94% appear once; the ten largest clones hold 0.76%. The sequenced sample was peripheral blood. The receptor set was obtained from a man between 25 and 39 years old with COVID-19, enrolled during active disease.

Only one count was recorded for this clone. The chain has TRBV3-1 (or the pseudogene TRBV3-2) and TRBJ1-1; D is uncertain. The CDR3 covers 13 residues. V was cut by 2 bases and J by 3 bases, with 7 bases left in between. Germline CDR1 and CDR2: LGHDT and YNNKEL (reference sequence). The CDR3 DNA is TGTGCCAGCAGCCAACAATCAGACACTGAAGCTTTCTTT. The encoded protein is CASSQQSDTEAFF.

J is TRBJ2-1 and V is TRBV6-5; no clear D. Germline lookup yields CDR1 MNHEY and CDR2 SVGAGI. This CDR3 contains 15 residues. V lost 7 bases to trimming and J lost 2 bases, with 15 bases between them. CDR3 amino acids: CASKPSPGAYNEQFF. The CDR3 DNA follows: TGTGCCAGCAAACCTTCCCCAGGTGCCTACAATGAGCAGTTCTTC.

V and J are TRBV28 and TRBJ2-1; 7 nucleotides agree with TRBD1. Germline-derived CDR1 and CDR2 are MDHEN and SYDVKM. With V trimmed by 6 bases and J by 2 bases, 4 bases remained unmatched. The CDR3 has 14 amino acids. In nucleotides, the CDR3 is TGTGCCAGCAGCCCGGGACAGACCTACAATGAGCAGTTCTTC. This sequence encodes CASSPGQTYNEQFF.

The rearrangement uses TRBV7-3 and TRBJ2-1; D unclear. In germline, CDR1 is SGHTA, CDR2 FQGTGA. V was pared by 5 bases and J by 4 bases, with 9 bases between. This CDR3 has 13 residues. CDR3 DNA sequence: TGTGCCAGCAGCCCCGGAGAATACAATGAGCAGTTCTTC. Protein: CASSPGEYNEQFF.

J is TRBJ2-2 and V is TRBV14, with a weak D call TRBD2 (6 bases). The CDR3 length is 15 residues. The germline gives CDR1 SGHDN, CDR2 FVKESK. Trimming took off 1 base at V and 5 bases at J, with 11 bases between the two ends. CDR3: CASSQVGGETGELFF. CDR3 nucleotide sequence: TGTGCCAGCAGCCAAGTGGGGGGAGAAACCGGGGAGCTGTTTTTT.

The J gene is TRBJ1-3, the V gene TRBV18; D gene unclear. The CDR3 consists of 16 residues. The ends were cut back, 1 base at V and 3 bases at J, with 13 bases in the middle. Germline V lookup: CDR1 KGHSH, CDR2 LQKENI. The CDR3 sequence: CASSPRRPLDGNTIYF. The CDR3 DNA reads TGTGCCAGCTCACCACGCAGACCGCTAGATGGAAACACCATATATTTT. Full variable domain (rest looked up from reference TRBV18 and TRBJ1-3): NAGVMQNPRHLVRRRGQEARLRCSPMKGHSHVYWYRQLPEEGLKFMVYLQKENIIDESGMPKERFSAEFPKEGPSILRIQQVVRGDSAAYFCASSPRRPLDGNTIYFGEGSWLTVV.

This sequence joins TRBV19 and TRBJ1-5; a possible D gene is TRBD1 (6 bases). This CDR3 comprises 13 residues. The germline V gene encodes CDR1 LNHDA and CDR2 SQIVND (reference sequence). Trimming removed 5 bases from V and 8 bases from J, with 13 bases in between. CDR3 loop: CASSVTGSEPQHF. The CDR3 coding sequence is TGTGCCAGTAGTGTCACAGGGTCGGAGCCCCAGCATTTT.

The gene calls are TRBV19 and TRBJ2-3; 8 nucleotides align to TRBD2. Per germline, CDR1 LNHDA and CDR2 SQIVND (reference sequence). The V and J ends lost 3 bases and 3 bases, in that order; junction bases with no gene match: 8. The CDR3 runs 16 residues. CDR3 nucleotides: TGTGCCAGTAGTATGGCACCTAGCGGGCGAACAGATACGCAGTATTTT. This encodes CASSMAPSGRTDTQYF.

The gene calls are TRBV5-1 and TRBJ2-5; 9 bases agree with TRBD2. V shed 0 bases, J shed 1 base, and the junction held 7 bases outside the gene matches. Germline-derived CDR1 and CDR2 are SGHRS and YFSETQ. The CDR3 spans 17 residues. CDR3 loop: CASSLVGSGGTQETQYF. DNA for the CDR3: TGCGCCAGCAGCTTGGTGGGTAGCGGGGGTACCCAAGAGACCCAGTACTTC.